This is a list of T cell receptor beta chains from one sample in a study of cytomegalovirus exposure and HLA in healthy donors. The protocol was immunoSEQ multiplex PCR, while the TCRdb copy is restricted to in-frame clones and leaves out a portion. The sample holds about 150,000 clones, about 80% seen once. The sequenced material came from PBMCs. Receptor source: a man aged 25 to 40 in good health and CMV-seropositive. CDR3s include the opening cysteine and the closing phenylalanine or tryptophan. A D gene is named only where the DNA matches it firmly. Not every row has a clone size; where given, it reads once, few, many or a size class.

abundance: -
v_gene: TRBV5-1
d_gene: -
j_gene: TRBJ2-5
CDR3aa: CASGPQETQYF
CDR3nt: TGCGCCAGCGGGCCGCAAGAGACCCAGTACTTC

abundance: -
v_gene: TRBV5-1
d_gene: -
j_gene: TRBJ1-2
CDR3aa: CASSRAPLDYLNYGYTF
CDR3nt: TGCGCCAGCAGCCGGGCCCCCCTCGACTACCTAAACTATGGCTACACCTTC

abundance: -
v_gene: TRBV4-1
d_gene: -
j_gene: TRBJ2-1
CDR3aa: CASSHPLPSSYNEQFF
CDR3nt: TGCGCCAGCAGCCACCCACTCCCGAGCTCCTACAATGAGCAGTTCTTC

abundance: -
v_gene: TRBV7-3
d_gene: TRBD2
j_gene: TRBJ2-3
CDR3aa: CASSRTSGATDTQYF
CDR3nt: TGTGCCAGCAGTCGGACTAGCGGGGCCACAGATACGCAGTATTTT

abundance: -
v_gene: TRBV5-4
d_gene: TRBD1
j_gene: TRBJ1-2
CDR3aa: CASSLGTGNYGYTF
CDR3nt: TGTGCCAGCAGCTTGGGGACAGGGAACTATGGCTACACCTTC

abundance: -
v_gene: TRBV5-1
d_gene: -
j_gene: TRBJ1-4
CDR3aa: CASAPRRGEKLFF
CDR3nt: TGCGCCAGTGCCCCGAGGAGGGGTGAAAAACTGTTTTTT

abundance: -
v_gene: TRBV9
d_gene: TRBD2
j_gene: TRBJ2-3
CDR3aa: CASSFRTSGGGTDTQYF
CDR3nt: TGTGCCAGCAGCTTCCGGACTAGCGGGGGAGGCACAGATACGCAGTATTTT

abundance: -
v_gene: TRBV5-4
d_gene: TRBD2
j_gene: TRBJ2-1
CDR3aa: CASSQGLAGLVDEQFF
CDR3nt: TGTGCCAGCAGCCAAGGACTAGCGGGACTGGTGGATGAGCAGTTCTTC

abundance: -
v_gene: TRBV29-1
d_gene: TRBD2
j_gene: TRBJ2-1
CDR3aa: CSVERSASGKYEQFF
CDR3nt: TGCAGCGTTGAAAGATCGGCTAGCGGGAAATATGAGCAGTTCTTC

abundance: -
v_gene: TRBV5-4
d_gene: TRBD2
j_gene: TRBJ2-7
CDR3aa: CASSLGTTSGSYEQYF
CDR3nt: TGTGCCAGCAGCTTGGGTACGACTAGCGGGAGCTACGAGCAGTACTTC

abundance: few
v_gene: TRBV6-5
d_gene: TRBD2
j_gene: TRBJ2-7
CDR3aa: CASRGLGEQYF
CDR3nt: TGTGCCAGCAGGGGACTAGGCGAGCAGTACTTC

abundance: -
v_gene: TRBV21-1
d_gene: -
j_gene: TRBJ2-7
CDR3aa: CASSKVGSGRAPFSYEQYF
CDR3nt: TGTGCCAGCAGCAAAGTCGGTAGCGGGAGGGCCCCTTTCTCCTACGAGCAGTACTTC

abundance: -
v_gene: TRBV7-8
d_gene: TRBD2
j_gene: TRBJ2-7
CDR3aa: CASSRTSGSYEQYF
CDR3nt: TGTGCCAGCAGCCGGACTAGCGGGAGCTACGAGCAGTACTTC

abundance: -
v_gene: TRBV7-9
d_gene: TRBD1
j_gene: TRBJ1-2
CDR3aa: CASSSRGQGDGYTF
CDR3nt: TGTGCCAGCAGCTCAAGGGGACAGGGCGATGGCTACACCTTC